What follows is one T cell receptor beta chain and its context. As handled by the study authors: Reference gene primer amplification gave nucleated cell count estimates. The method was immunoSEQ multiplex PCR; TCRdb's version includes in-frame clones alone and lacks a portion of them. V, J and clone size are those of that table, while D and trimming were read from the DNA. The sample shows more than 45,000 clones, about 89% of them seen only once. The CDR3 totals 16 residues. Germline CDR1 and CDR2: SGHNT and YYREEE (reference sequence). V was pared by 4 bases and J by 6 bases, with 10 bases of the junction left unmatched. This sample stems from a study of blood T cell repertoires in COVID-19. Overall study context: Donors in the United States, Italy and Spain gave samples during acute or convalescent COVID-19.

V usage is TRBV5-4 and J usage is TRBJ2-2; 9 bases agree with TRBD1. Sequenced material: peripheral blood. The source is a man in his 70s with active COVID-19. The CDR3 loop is CASSQSRQGDPGELFF. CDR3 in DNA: TGTGCCAGCAGCCAATCTAGACAGGGGGACCCCGGGGAGCTGTTTTTT.